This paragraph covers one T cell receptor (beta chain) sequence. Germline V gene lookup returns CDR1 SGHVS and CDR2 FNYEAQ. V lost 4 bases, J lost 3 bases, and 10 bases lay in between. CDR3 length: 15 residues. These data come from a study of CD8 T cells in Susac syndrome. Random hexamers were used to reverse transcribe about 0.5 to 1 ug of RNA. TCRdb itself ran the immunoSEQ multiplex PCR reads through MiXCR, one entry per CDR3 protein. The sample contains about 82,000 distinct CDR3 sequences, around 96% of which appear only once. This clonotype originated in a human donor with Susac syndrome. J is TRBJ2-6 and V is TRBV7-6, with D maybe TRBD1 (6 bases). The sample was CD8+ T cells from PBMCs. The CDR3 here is CASSSGQLGANVLTF. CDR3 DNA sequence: TGTGCCAGCAGCTCGGGACAACTTGGGGCCAACGTCCTGACTTTC.